This T cell receptor (beta chain) was profiled in a study of post-analysis software for immune sequencing data. Germline V gene sequence: CDR1 SGHTA, CDR2 FQGTGA. The V gene end was trimmed by 9 bases and the J gene end by 0 bases; junction bases not matched to a gene: 8. CDR3 length equals 16 residues. Included in the TCR beta cDNA libraries were unique molecular identifiers. TCRdb passed the PCR reads through MiXCR, listing each CDR3 protein once. Found here are 600,000 to 700,000 distinct CDR3 sequences, approximately 60% of them singletons; the top ten hold around 10%. General study points: Same-batch samples co-clustered strongly by F measure. Controls showed lower frequencies than patients for 5 or 6 TRBV segments, and TRBV5-6, TRBV5-1 and TRBV20-1 were among these.

Concerning this clonotype: Its matching antigen is unknown.

Sequences were obtained from blood. The TCR was taken from a girl aged 2-10 years with multiple sclerosis. J is TRBJ2-6 and V is TRBV7-3, with 7 positions matching TRBD2. CDR3 sequence (DNA): TGTGCCAGACGGGAGGCCTCTTACTCTGGGGCCAACGTCCTGACTTTC. Amino acid sequence: CARREASYSGANVLTF.